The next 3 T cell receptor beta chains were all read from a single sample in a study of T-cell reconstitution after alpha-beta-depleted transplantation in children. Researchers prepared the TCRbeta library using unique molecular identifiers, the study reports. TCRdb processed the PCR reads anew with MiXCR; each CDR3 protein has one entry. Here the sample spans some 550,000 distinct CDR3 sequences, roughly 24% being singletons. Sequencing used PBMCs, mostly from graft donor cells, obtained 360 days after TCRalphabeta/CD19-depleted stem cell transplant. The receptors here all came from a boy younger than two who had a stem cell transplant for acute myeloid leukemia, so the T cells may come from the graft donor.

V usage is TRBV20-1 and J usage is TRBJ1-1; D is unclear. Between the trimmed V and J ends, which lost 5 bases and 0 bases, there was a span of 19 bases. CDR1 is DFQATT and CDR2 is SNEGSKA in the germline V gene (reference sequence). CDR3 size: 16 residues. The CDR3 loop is CSASRGTTVMNTEAFF. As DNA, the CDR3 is TGCAGTGCTTCCCGCGGCACGACCGTCATGAACACTGAAGCTTTCTTT.

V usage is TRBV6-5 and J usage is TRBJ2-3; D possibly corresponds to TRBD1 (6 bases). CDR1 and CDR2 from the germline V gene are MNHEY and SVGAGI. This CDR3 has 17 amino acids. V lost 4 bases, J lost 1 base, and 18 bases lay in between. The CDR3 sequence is CASSFRPQGIGTDTQYF. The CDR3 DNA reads TGTGCCAGCAGTTTCCGCCCCCAGGGGATCGGCACAGATACGCAGTATTTT.

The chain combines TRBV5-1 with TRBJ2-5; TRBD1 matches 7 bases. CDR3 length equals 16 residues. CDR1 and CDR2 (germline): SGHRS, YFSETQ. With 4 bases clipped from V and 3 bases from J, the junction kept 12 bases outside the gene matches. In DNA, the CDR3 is TGCGCCAGCAGCGTGGACCCGACAGGGTGGGAAGAGACCCAGTACTTC. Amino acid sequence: CASSVDPTGWEETQYF.